This T cell receptor beta chain was sequenced for a study of naive and memory T cell subsets. Study-wide results and limits: Possibly reflecting memory cells re-expressing CD45RA, a few larger clonotypes occurred in naive repertoires, especially CD8. Between naive and memory subsets, TCR abundance power law exponents differed.

Both TRBC1 and TRBC2 were covered by a beta constant-region primer of two equimolar oligonucleotides. Four rounds of PCR amplified the ligated cDNA using nested alpha and beta constant-region primers plus SP2. Using its own MiXCR run on the UMI-ligation and nested PCR reads, TCRdb lists one record per CDR3 protein. The data contain over 110,000 distinct CDR3 sequences, around 21% of them singletons. This clonotype appeared a few times. Its target is not known. Separate alpha and beta amplification began at the second PCR step. This CDR3 region has 14 residues. Trimming removed 3 bases from V and 6 bases from J; junction bases left unmatched: 8.

V gene TRBV12-3 or TRBV12-4 combines with J gene TRBJ2-7, with 7 bases fitting TRBD1. This TCR was sampled from a human donor in good health. Sequencing was carried out using naive CD8+ T cells from blood. Written as DNA, the CDR3 is TGTGCCAGCAGTTTTGAGGACAGGCCCTCCGAGCAGTACTTC. Protein product: CASSFEDRPSEQYF.